A single sample gave rise to the 3 T cell receptor beta chains below, sequenced in a study of blood T cell repertoires in COVID-19. The repertoire was sequenced with immunoSEQ multiplex PCR; TCRdb's copy has only in-frame clones and lacks some. The table records 140,000 to 150,000 clones, about 89% of them present only once. Sequencing used peripheral blood. The receptors here all came from an elderly man with acute or convalescent COVID-19.

The J gene is TRBJ1-5, the V gene TRBV19; D is ambiguous. Germline assignment: CDR1 LNHDA and CDR2 SQIVND (reference sequence). V was pared by 7 bases and J by 5 bases, with 18 bases between. The CDR3 spans 15 residues. The CDR3 DNA is TGTGCCAGTACTCCAAACCCCCCGGTTCATCAGCCCCAGCATTTT. Amino acids: CASTPNPPVHQPQHF. The variable domain in full, completed from reference TRBV19 and TRBJ1-5, reads DGGITQSPKYLFRKEGQNVTLSCEQNLNHDAMYWYRQDPGQGLRLIYYSQIVNDFQKGDIAEGYSVSREKKESFPLTVTSAQKNPTAFYLCASTPNPPVHQPQHFGDGTRLSIL.

The V call is TRBV10-3, the J call TRBJ2-5; 8 nucleotides line up with TRBD2. Germline-derived CDR1 and CDR2 are ENHRY and SYGVKD. The CDR3 runs to 15 residues. With V trimmed by 4 bases and J by 2 bases, 6 bases remained unmatched. The CDR3 reads CAISGEGLVQETQYF. The CDR3 coding sequence is TGTGCCATCAGTGGGGAGGGACTAGTTCAAGAGACCCAGTACTTC.

The chain joins TRBV18 to TRBJ1-2; D uncertain. The CDR3 covers 15 residues. Germline values: CDR1 KGHSH, CDR2 LQKENI. V shed 4 bases and J shed 0 bases, with 12 bases lying between them. The CDR3 is CASSLDTNSNYGYTF. The CDR3 nucleotides are TGTGCCAGCTCACTCGACACAAATTCTAACTATGGCTACACCTTC.